This is a list of T cell receptor beta chains from one sample in a study of response to subunit inactivated influenza vaccine. TCRdb reanalysed the RT-PCR reads using MiXCR and keeps one entry per CDR3 protein. The top ten clones hold about 1.9% of a sample with about half a million distinct CDR3 sequences, roughly 23% of them seen once. Sample: CD4+ T cells sorted from PBMCs, taken more than 4 days after vaccination. These receptors were collected from a man between 50 and 59 years old who received an inactivated influenza vaccine. Each CDR3 is given without its conserved first and last residue. Clone size is shown for a subset of rows, as once, few, many or a class of expanded clone.

J: TRBJ1-1; size: few; V: TRBV6-1; CDR3: ASRNRASNTEAF
J: TRBJ2-5; size: few; V: TRBV7-8; CDR3: ASSLVRTGLGKTQY
J: TRBJ2-1; size: .; V: TRBV5-1; CDR3: ASSLEIQGFSGQF
J: TRBJ1-2; size: .; V: TRBV4-1; CDR3: ASSQVDRINYGYT
J: TRBJ2-3; size: .; V: TRBV30; CDR3: AWRRTGGRNTQY
J: TRBJ1-1; size: few; V: TRBV5-5; CDR3: ASSSGQMNTEAF
J: TRBJ2-2; size: .; V: TRBV6-2/TRBV6-3; CDR3: ASSYPRGGDTGELF
J: TRBJ2-7; size: .; V: TRBV7-2; CDR3: ASSLGTSAYEQY
J: TRBJ2-2; size: .; V: TRBV30; CDR3: AWSVLGRQTGELF
J: TRBJ2-4; size: .; V: TRBV3-1; CDR3: ASSPAGQSQY
J: TRBJ1-3; size: many; V: TRBV10-3; CDR3: ATRTGEVSNTIY
J: TRBJ2-7; size: .; V: TRBV10-2; CDR3: ASSDRAWTRYEQY
J: TRBJ2-1; size: .; V: TRBV10-3; CDR3: AISASDNEQF
J: TRBJ2-3; size: .; V: TRBV4-2; CDR3: ASSQIGADTQY
J: TRBJ2-1; size: few; V: TRBV20-1; CDR3: SARLGGRYNEQF
J: TRBJ2-5; size: few; V: TRBV9; CDR3: ASSVVPTSGSQETQY
J: TRBJ2-3; size: few; V: TRBV12-3/TRBV12-4; CDR3: ASRQGAYTQY
J: TRBJ2-7; size: few; V: TRBV7-8; CDR3: ASSLDSPPYEQY
J: TRBJ2-7; size: .; V: TRBV5-1; CDR3: ASSTGPSSYEQY
J: TRBJ2-3; size: .; V: TRBV29-1; CDR3: SEKPGTDTQY
J: TRBJ2-7; size: few; V: TRBV7-2; CDR3: ASSLGGRSYHEQY
J: TRBJ2-7; size: .; V: TRBV6-2/TRBV6-3; CDR3: ASSLPGQGASYEQY
J: TRBJ2-7; size: .; V: TRBV2; CDR3: ASSVRRDYEQY
J: TRBJ2-7; size: .; V: TRBV28; CDR3: ASTRDGLSY
J: TRBJ1-1; size: .; V: TRBV11-2; CDR3: ASRRQLGYTEAF
J: TRBJ1-1; size: .; V: TRBV30; CDR3: AWSVSPTEAF
J: TRBJ2-1; size: few; V: TRBV3-1; CDR3: ASSSATGMRIMSEQF
J: TRBJ2-3; size: .; V: TRBV18; CDR3: ASSPPSGPDTQY
J: TRBJ2-6; size: .; V: TRBV5-1; CDR3: ASSLTQGGANVLT
J: TRBJ2-2; size: .; V: TRBV12-3/TRBV12-4; CDR3: ASSEDSLTGELF
J: TRBJ2-7; size: .; V: TRBV5-1; CDR3: ASSSGAGDEQY
J: TRBJ2-2; size: few; V: TRBV4-2; CDR3: ASSGGASNTGELF
J: TRBJ2-2; size: .; V: TRBV4-2; CDR3: ASSHVGATNTGELF
J: TRBJ2-1; size: few; V: TRBV4-3; CDR3: ASSQGLEGRGEQF
J: TRBJ2-2; size: few; V: TRBV6-5; CDR3: ASSYATGLGELF
J: TRBJ1-1; size: .; V: TRBV12-3/TRBV12-4; CDR3: ASSLAAGRTEAF
J: TRBJ2-2; size: .; V: TRBV6-2/TRBV6-3; CDR3: ASKLAGVNTGELF
J: TRBJ2-3; size: many; V: TRBV5-6; CDR3: ASSRTGFTDTQY
J: TRBJ2-1; size: .; V: TRBV11-2; CDR3: ASRLPGGYNEQF
J: TRBJ2-5; size: few; V: TRBV6-2/TRBV6-3; CDR3: ASSYSYREGETQY